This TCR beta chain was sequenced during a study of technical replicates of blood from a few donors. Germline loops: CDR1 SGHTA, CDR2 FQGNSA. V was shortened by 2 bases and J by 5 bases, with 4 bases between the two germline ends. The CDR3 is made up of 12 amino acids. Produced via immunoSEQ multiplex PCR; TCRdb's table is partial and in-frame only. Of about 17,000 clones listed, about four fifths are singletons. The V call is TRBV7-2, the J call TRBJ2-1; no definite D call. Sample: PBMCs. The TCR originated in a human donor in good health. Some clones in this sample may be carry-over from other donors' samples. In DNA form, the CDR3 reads TGTGCCAGCAGCTTAAATAACAATGAGCAGTTCTTC. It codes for CASSLNNNEQFF.